This T cell receptor beta chain was sequenced in a study of technical replicates of blood from a handful of donors. This CDR3 contains 15 residues. Germline lookup yields CDR1 SGHRS and CDR2 YFSETQ. J lost 1 base, V lost 4 bases, and 6 bases had no gene match. The repertoire was sequenced with immunoSEQ multiplex PCR; TCRdb's copy has only in-frame clones and lacks some. The sample holds approximately 68,000 clones, 95% to 97% seen once. Sequencing was done on a sample of T cells isolated from PBMCs. This TCR derives from a human donor in good health. The chain combines TRBV5-1 with TRBJ1-1, with 8 bases matching TRBD1. In DNA, the CDR3 is TGCGCCAGCAGCCCAGGGGGCCTTTCGAACACTGAAGCTTTCTTT. This codes for CASSPGGLSNTEAFF.